The rows below give T cell receptor beta chains drawn from one sample of a study of T-cell memory formation after mild COVID-19. TCRdb analysed the 5' RACE reads with MiXCR anew, one entry per CDR3 protein. The sample contains approximately 400,000 distinct CDR3 sequences, 18% of which appear only once. Sequences were obtained from PBMCs or a T cell subset sorted from them (not recorded which). The receptors shown here come from a man between 18 and 29 years old who had mild COVID-19 (a few samples of this study predate the infection). Cell type and time point are not known. Both conserved end residues are part of each CDR3.

TRBJ2-5	TRBV21-1	CASSKGALAETQYF
TRBJ1-5	TRBV7-8	CASSLTGGRNQPQHF
TRBJ1-2	TRBV29-1	CSVESHGYTF
TRBJ1-3	TRBV5-1	CASSLRTGGNTIYF
TRBJ2-1	TRBV6-2/TRBV6-3	CASSSLRSSYNEQFF
TRBJ2-7	TRBV4-2	CASSRLAGLSSYEQYF
TRBJ1-2	TRBV20-1	CSANRGLDYGYTF
TRBJ1-2	TRBV18	CASSPDTDSYTF
TRBJ2-7	TRBV20-1	CSARGRVYEQYF
TRBJ2-1	TRBV29-1	CSGTGGAKGQFF
TRBJ2-7	TRBV5-1	CASSLTGAYEQYF
TRBJ1-2	TRBV6-5	CASNQAGGRYGYTF
TRBJ1-2	TRBV28	CASSLTTKEDGYTF
TRBJ2-3	TRBV29-1	CSVERVSETGDTQYF
TRBJ2-5	TRBV7-8	CASSPSPSRGAETQYF
TRBJ2-5	TRBV20-1	CSATTGEKTQYF
TRBJ1-1	TRBV11-2	CASSVTENTEAFF
TRBJ2-1	TRBV7-9	CASRSSGWTNEQFF
TRBJ2-5	TRBV18	CASSPTDGSMGETQYF
TRBJ2-4	TRBV4-3	CASSRDRENIQYF
TRBJ2-1	TRBV3-1	CASSQDPGLAGNEQFF
TRBJ1-5	TRBV27	CASSLGRAGGQPQHF
TRBJ1-4	TRBV6-2/TRBV6-3	CASSGGFNEKLFF
TRBJ2-7	TRBV7-2	CASTPGRGGLSYEQYF
TRBJ2-2	TRBV7-2	CASTGTGVTGELFF
TRBJ1-6	TRBV6-6	CASSGRANSPLHF
TRBJ1-3	TRBV2	CATSQSGNTIYF
TRBJ1-5	TRBV2	CASSMGQGASRPQHF
TRBJ1-5	TRBV6-2/TRBV6-3	CASNTQGTQPQHF
TRBJ2-7	TRBV4-1	CASSPHYPIVYEQYF
TRBJ2-3	TRBV5-6	CASSPRDTGREYF
TRBJ2-2	TRBV11-2	CASSLSTHTGELFF
TRBJ2-7	TRBV11-2	CASSLTPPVEQYF
TRBJ1-4	TRBV6-1	CASSFTGSEKLFF
TRBJ2-7	TRBV20-1	CSASTGQGGIRQYF
TRBJ2-5	TRBV6-2/TRBV6-3	CASSYPTGFPQQETQYF
TRBJ2-2	TRBV29-1	CSVRGGTGELFF
TRBJ2-6	TRBV7-9	CASSSTGVTGANVLTF
TRBJ2-3	TRBV4-3	CASSQSPSTDTQYF
TRBJ1-3	TRBV2	CASSDTELSGNTIYF
TRBJ2-2	TRBV4-2	CASSQDRRGGELFF
TRBJ2-2	TRBV5-5	CASSKDGLGELFF
TRBJ2-1	TRBV7-8	CASSLVGAGEQFF
TRBJ2-7	TRBV4-1	CASSQEGTAGVSYEQYF
TRBJ2-5	TRBV24-1	CATSDLNSGVFQETQYF
TRBJ1-2	TRBV20-1	CSARATGSYGYTF
TRBJ1-6	TRBV4-3	CASSQETAAGGSPLHF
TRBJ1-5	TRBV20-1	CSARGTKPQHF
TRBJ1-1	TRBV7-2	CASSSDGAFF
TRBJ2-2	TRBV12-3/TRBV12-4	CASSFAARAGELFF
TRBJ2-5	TRBV9	CASSVAPRGGETQYF
TRBJ2-5	TRBV4-1	CASSQLEFGQGETQYF
TRBJ1-4	TRBV7-9	CASSPLAEGNEKLFF
TRBJ1-1	TRBV6-5	CASRRGTVSTEAFF
TRBJ2-3	TRBV7-9	CASSSTSGRSDTQYF
TRBJ2-3	TRBV7-9	CASSFQTGLTDTQYF
TRBJ2-3	TRBV29-1	CSVWERATDTQYF
TRBJ2-1	TRBV7-9	CASSPSGAGSYNEQFF